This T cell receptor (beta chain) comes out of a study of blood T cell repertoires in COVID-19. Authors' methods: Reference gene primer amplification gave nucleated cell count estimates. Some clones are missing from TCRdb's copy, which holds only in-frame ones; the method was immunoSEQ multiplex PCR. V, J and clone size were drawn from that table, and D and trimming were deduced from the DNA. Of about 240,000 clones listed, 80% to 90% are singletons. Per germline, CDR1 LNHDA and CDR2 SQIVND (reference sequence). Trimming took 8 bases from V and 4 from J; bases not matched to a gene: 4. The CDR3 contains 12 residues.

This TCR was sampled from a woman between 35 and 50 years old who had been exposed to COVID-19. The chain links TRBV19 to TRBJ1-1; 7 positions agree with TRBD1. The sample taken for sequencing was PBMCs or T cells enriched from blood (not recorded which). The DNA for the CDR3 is TGTGCCAGTGCTCAGGGGGGCACTGAAGCTTTCTTT. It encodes CASAQGGTEAFF.